The 29 T cell receptor beta chains presented below share a single source sample, sequenced in a study of T cell changes during pregnancy in multiple sclerosis. Profiled with immunoSEQ multiplex PCR; TCRdb holds only in-frame clones, not every one. The sample has fewer than 70,000 clones; 87% are singletons. The specimen sequenced was peripheral blood from another person, used as feeder cells. These receptors were obtained from a human donor whose cells served as feeder cells for cultures in a pregnancy study.

The chain has TRBV2 and TRBJ1-3, with 7 nucleotides matching TRBD1. The CDR3 has 16 residues. The trim removed 3 bases at V and 1 base at J, leaving 6 bases unmatched. CDR1 and CDR2 from the germline V gene are SNHLY and FYNNEI. The CDR3 loop is CASSDLQGLSGNTIYF. The CDR3 DNA follows: TGTGCCAGCAGTGATTTACAGGGGCTATCTGGAAACACCATATATTTT.

The chain couples TRBV6-5 to TRBJ2-5; D not certain. CDR3 size: 14 residues. The V end lost 5 bases, the J end lost 7 bases, and 17 bases lay between the germline ends. Germline-derived CDR1 and CDR2 are MNHEY and SVGAGI. The DNA of the CDR3 is TGTGCCAGCAGTACCAAGGGCCCTGCAGGGACCCAGTACTTC. It codes for CASSTKGPAGTQYF.

The chain joins TRBV10-2 to TRBJ2-1, with a weak D call TRBD1 (7 bases). CDR1 and CDR2 (germline): WSHSY, SAAADI. Trimming took 0 bases from V and 6 from J, leaving 12 bases between them. The CDR3 has 15 amino acids. CDR3 bases: TGCGCCAGCAGTGAGTCGGGCGGGACAGCCAATGAGCAGTTCTTC. The encoded protein is CASSESGGTANEQFF.

This clone was picked up many times. This chain joins TRBV4-3 and TRBJ2-2; no reliable D call. The CDR3 contains 13 residues. CDR1 is LGHNA, CDR2 YSLEER, per germline. With 3 bases removed from V and 5 bases from J, the gap between germline ends came to 7 bases. CDR3 residues: CASSQTETGELFF. CDR3 in DNA: TGCGCCAGCAGCCAGACCGAAACCGGGGAGCTGTTTTTT.

This clone turned up a few times. V usage is TRBV4-3 and J usage is TRBJ1-2, with D possibly matching TRBD1 (5 bases). V was pared by 1 base and J by 5 bases, with 14 bases between. Germline lookup yields CDR1 LGHNA and CDR2 YSLEER. The CDR3 is 15 residues long. The CDR3 DNA is TGCGCCAGCAGCCAAGGCACGGAAGGGGAATATGGCTACACCTTC. Protein product: CASSQGTEGEYGYTF.

This clone was observed a few times. The CDR3 coding sequence is TGTGCCAGCAGCTCAGGGGGCTTGGACACTGAAGCTTTCTTT. As protein: CASSSGGLDTEAFF. V usage is TRBV7-9 and J usage is TRBJ1-1, with 8 nucleotides matching TRBD1. CDR1 and CDR2 from the germline V gene are SEHNR and FQNEAQ (reference sequence). V shed 4 bases, J shed 3 bases, and the junction held 4 bases outside the gene matches. There are 14 residues in the CDR3.

The V and J genes are TRBV5-1 and TRBJ2-7; maybe TRBD2 (5 bases). This CDR3 is 15 amino acids long. Trimming shortened V by 4 bases and J by 5 bases, and 19 bases separated the two germline ends. Germline V gene lookup returns CDR1 SGHRS and CDR2 YFSETQ. CDR3 coding DNA: TGCGCCAGCAGCGGCGGAGGTTGGCTCGGGGACGAGCAGTACTTC. Translating gives CASSGGGWLGDEQYF. Together with reference TRBV5-1 and TRBJ2-7, the CDR3 gives the full variable domain: KAGVTQTPRYLIKTRGQQVTLSCSPISGHRSVSWYQQTPGQGLQFLFEYFSETQRNKGNFPGRFSGRQFSNSRSEMNVSTLELGDSALYLCASSGGGWLGDEQYFGPGTRLTVT.

The chain carries TRBV11-3 and TRBJ2-2; D is possibly TRBD1 or TRBD2 (6 bases each). Trimming cost V 2 bases and J 8 bases, with 9 bases left between them. Per the germline V gene, CDR1 is SGHNT and CDR2 is YENEEA. The CDR3 is 13 residues long. This CDR3 is CASSLQGRGELFF. In DNA form, the CDR3 reads TGTGCCAGCAGCTTACAGGGGAGGGGGGAGCTGTTTTTT.

CDR3 in DNA: TGTGCCAGTAGTCCTAGCACAGATACGCAGTATTTT. As protein: CASSPSTDTQYF. The chain uses TRBV19 and TRBJ2-3; no definite D call. Germline V lookup: CDR1 LNHDA, CDR2 SQIVND (reference sequence). The CDR3 extends over 12 amino acids. Trimming pared 5 bases from V and 0 bases from J, leaving 3 bases between.

The rearrangement joins TRBV7-9 to TRBJ1-2; D gene unclear. CDR1 is SEHNR, CDR2 FQNEAQ, per germline (reference sequence). Deletions cut 8 bases from V and 7 bases from J, with 11 bases between. The CDR3 spans 11 residues. The CDR3 coding sequence is TGTGCCAGCGCCGGGGAGTCTGGCTACACCTTC. Its protein product is CASAGESGYTF.

The chain recombines TRBV6-1 with TRBJ1-1; tentatively, D is TRBD1 (5 bases). The germline V and J ends were trimmed by 8 bases and 2 bases, with 15 bases remaining between them. Germline V gene sequence: CDR1 MNHNS, CDR2 SASEGT. CDR3 length equals 14 residues. CDR3 in amino acids: CASYIRGLNTEAFF. The CDR3, as DNA: TGTGCCAGCTATATTCGGGGACTAAACACTGAAGCTTTCTTT.

V and J are TRBV6-1 and TRBJ1-5; the D gene is possibly TRBD1 (6 bases). Deletions cut 0 bases from V and 5 bases from J, with 17 bases between. Looked up from germline, CDR1 is MNHNS and CDR2 is SASEGT. The CDR3 covers 17 residues. CDR3 DNA sequence: TGTGCCAGCAGTGAAGCCCCAGGGGCAGAGCTAGATCAGCCCCAGCATTTT. Amino acids: CASSEAPGAELDQPQHF.

The J gene is TRBJ1-2, the V gene TRBV6-5, with D unclear. The CDR3 is 14 residues long. Germline CDR1 MNHEY, CDR2 SVGAGI. Trimming removed 2 bases at V and 6 bases at J, with 13 bases between. The CDR3 DNA is TGTGCCAGCAGTTACGGAGGAAGGGATAATGGCTACACCTTC. It translates to CASSYGGRDNGYTF.

The CDR3 DNA sequence: TGTGCCAGCAGCCTCCTTCCCAGGTGGGGTTACACTGAAGCTTTCTTT. It encodes CASSLLPRWGYTEAFF. The rearrangement uses TRBV9 and TRBJ1-1; no firm D call. This CDR3 contains 16 residues. With 4 bases removed from V and 3 bases from J, the gap between germline ends came to 19 bases. Germline CDR1 SGDLS, CDR2 YYNGEE.

In this sample, this clone turned up once. The chain employs TRBV7-3 and TRBJ1-5, with D uncertain. The ends were cut back, 4 bases at V and 6 bases at J, with 10 bases in the middle. From germline, CDR1 is SGHTA and CDR2 FQGTGA. The CDR3 consists of 13 residues. The CDR3 DNA sequence: TGTGCCAGCAGCTCTGGGTTCGGTCAGCCCCAGCATTTT. It codes for CASSSGFGQPQHF.

The chain employs TRBV6-1 and TRBJ1-4; no clear D. Trimming pared 2 bases from V and 7 bases from J, leaving 14 bases between. The CDR3 contains 15 residues. Per the germline V gene, CDR1 is MNHNS and CDR2 is SASEGT. The CDR3 spells CASSELKVGSEKLFF. CDR3 DNA: TGTGCCAGCAGTGAACTAAAGGTGGGGAGTGAAAAACTGTTTTTT.

The rearrangement joins TRBV7-3 to TRBJ2-1; D gene ambiguous. There are 16 residues in the CDR3. Germline V gene data show CDR1 as SGHTA and CDR2 as FQGTGA. V lost 0 bases and J 5 bases, leaving 14 bases between the germline ends. The CDR3 loop is CASSLTRAIRDNEQFF. CDR3 sequence (DNA): TGTGCCAGCAGCTTAACCCGGGCGATCAGAGACAATGAGCAGTTCTTC.

The chain recombines TRBV7-2 with TRBJ2-2; 8 nucleotides align to TRBD2. V lost 6 bases and J lost 3; bases outside the gene matches: 3. CDR1 SGHTA and CDR2 FQGNSA come from the germline V gene. This CDR3 contains 14 residues. CDR3 DNA: TGTGCCAGCAGGGAGCGGGGGTACACCGGGGAGCTGTTTTTT. Protein: CASRERGYTGELFF.

The chain carries TRBV10-3 and TRBJ2-3; D possibly corresponds to TRBD2 (6 bases). The CDR3 contains 15 residues. Germline CDR1 reads ENHRY; CDR2 reads SYGVKD. The V end lost 6 bases, the J end lost 5 bases, and 18 bases lay between the germline ends. The CDR3 nucleotides are TGTGCCATCAGAGGGGACTCCCTCCAGGGAGATACGCAGTATTTT. Translation gives CAIRGDSLQGDTQYF.

The chain couples TRBV6-1 to TRBJ2-3; D might be TRBD1 (5 bases). Germline CDR1 is MNHNS and CDR2 is SASEGT. CDR3 length equals 16 residues. Trimming pared 2 bases from V and 2 bases from J, leaving 14 bases between. CDR3 loop: CASSERTSVLTDTQYF. Written as DNA, the CDR3 is TGTGCCAGCAGTGAAAGGACAAGCGTGCTCACAGATACGCAGTATTTT.

This chain links TRBV27 with TRBJ1-2; no clear D. The CDR3 contains 13 residues. Germline CDR1 is MNHEY and CDR2 is SMNVEV (reference sequence). The germline V and J ends were trimmed by 4 bases and 3 bases, with 9 bases remaining between them. CDR3 region: CASSSRRHYGYTF. CDR3 nucleotides: TGTGCCAGCAGTTCCCGCCGGCACTATGGCTACACCTTC.

This rearrangement joins TRBV5-1 to TRBJ2-5; D gene ambiguous. This CDR3 region has 12 residues. Germline-derived CDR1 and CDR2 are SGHRS and YFSETQ. Trimming took 0 bases from V and 0 from J, leaving 0 bases between them. The CDR3 here is CASSLDQETQYF. The DNA of the CDR3 is TGCGCCAGCAGCTTGGACCAAGAGACCCAGTACTTC.

This CDR3 is CASSLVSEEAFF. Written as DNA, the CDR3 is TGTGCCAGCAGCTTAGTATCAGAAGAAGCTTTCTTT. The gene calls are TRBV7-9 and TRBJ1-1; D call uncertain. V gave up 1 base and J gave up 8 bases, with 8 bases separating them. The V gene's germline CDR1 is SEHNR and CDR2 FQNEAQ (reference sequence). This CDR3 spans 12 amino acids.

This clone was detected a few times. The chain employs TRBV4-3 and TRBJ2-7; 9 bases line up with TRBD1. Trimming cost V 4 bases and J 5 bases; bases outside gene matches: 6. Germline CDR1 and CDR2: LGHNA and YSLEER. The CDR3 is 14 amino acids. The CDR3 is CASSRRQGGNEQYF. CDR3 nucleotide sequence: TGCGCCAGCAGCCGAAGACAGGGGGGGAACGAGCAGTACTTC.

This chain uses TRBV6-6 with TRBJ2-7, with 10 bases fitting TRBD1. Germline V lookup: CDR1 MNHNY, CDR2 SVGAGI (reference sequence). The CDR3 has 15 amino acids. With V trimmed by 6 bases and J by 3 bases, 8 bases remained unmatched. CDR3 in DNA: TGTGCCAGCAGGGGGACCGGGACAGGGGACTACGAGCAGTACTTC. Amino acids: CASRGTGTGDYEQYF.

The V call is TRBV7-9, the J call TRBJ1-2; 9 bases are a match to TRBD1. Unmatched junction bases numbered 7, after V lost 6 bases and J lost 5 bases. CDR1 SEHNR and CDR2 FQNEAQ come from the germline V gene (reference sequence). The CDR3 totals 14 residues. CDR3 region: CASSPSDRGYGYTF. DNA for the CDR3: TGTGCCAGCAGTCCCTCGGACAGGGGTTATGGCTACACCTTC. Supplemented by reference TRBV7-9 and TRBJ1-2, the full variable domain reads DTGVSQNPRHKITKRGQNVTFRCDPISEHNRLYWYRQTLGQGPEFLTYFQNEAQLEKSRLLSDRFSAERPKGSFSTLEIQRTEQGDSAMYLCASSPSDRGYGYTFGSGTRLTVV.

This chain joins TRBV5-1 and TRBJ2-2; D is unresolved. The CDR3 is made up of 14 amino acids. Germline V gene data show CDR1 as SGHRS and CDR2 as YFSETQ. Trimming shortened V by 1 base and J by 1 base, and 5 bases separated the two germline ends. CDR3 in amino acids: CASSLSGNTGELFF. CDR3 in DNA: TGCGCCAGCAGCTTGTCTGGGAACACCGGGGAGCTGTTTTTT.

In this sample, this clone turned up once. The chain recombines TRBV19 with TRBJ2-2; D is possibly TRBD1 (6 bases). V lost 6 bases to trimming and J lost 4 bases, with 15 bases between them. Germline CDR1 is LNHDA and CDR2 is SQIVND (reference sequence). There are 15 residues in the CDR3. CDR3: CASSPPGQITGELFF. CDR3 DNA: TGTGCCAGTAGCCCCCCGGGACAAATCACCGGGGAGCTGTTTTTT. Supplemented by reference TRBV19 and TRBJ2-2, the full variable domain reads DGGITQSPKYLFRKEGQNVTLSCEQNLNHDAMYWYRQDPGQGLRLIYYSQIVNDFQKGDIAEGYSVSREKKESFPLTVTSAQKNPTAFYLCASSPPGQITGELFFGEGSRLTVL.

V and J are TRBV19 and TRBJ2-1; D is perhaps TRBD2 (6 bases). In germline, CDR1 is LNHDA, CDR2 SQIVND (reference sequence). The length of the CDR3 is 14 residues. Deletions cut 5 bases from V and 7 bases from J, with 15 bases between. CDR3 protein: CASSPQEGANEQFF. Written as DNA, the CDR3 is TGTGCCAGTAGTCCCCAGGAGGGAGCGAATGAGCAGTTCTTC.